This T cell receptor beta chain was sequenced in a study of regulatory T cells in long-lasting Graves disease. General observations from the study: Repertoires from persistent disease leaned toward TRBV28, TRBJ1-2 and TRBJ2-5.

This clonotype was counted only a few times. Its antigen is as yet unknown. A much bigger clone sits one base away, suggesting this may be a read error. As to time point: newly diagnosed GD, antithyroid drugs for less than 3 months. PBMC-derived RNA was used for the TCR library. The CDR3 consists of 14 residues. Arm-PCR with iRepertoire HTBI primers amplified the CDR3 regions for these TCR beta libraries. TCRdb called the multiplex PCR reads again in MiXCR, with one record for every CDR3 protein. The table lists 300,000 to 400,000 distinct CDR3 sequences, over 15% of them singletons. This same sample was also part of a study on T cells in Graves' hyperthyroidism and ophthalmopathy.

This receptor was obtained from a man in his forties with Graves disease. This sequence joins TRBV12-3 or TRBV12-4 and TRBJ2-5; possibly TRBD1 for D (6 bases). Specimen: peripheral blood mononuclear cells (PBMCs), collected at new diagnosis, from a patient treated with antithyroid drugs. CDR3 region: CASSWGRNQETRYF. CDR3 in DNA: TGTGCCAGCAGCTGGGGGCGGAACCAAGAGACCCGGTACTTC.